Listed below are T cell receptor beta chains from one sample, sequenced in a study of radiotherapy plus CTLA-4 blockade in lung cancer. Some clones are missing from TCRdb's copy, which holds only in-frame ones; the method was immunoSEQ multiplex PCR. Among some 110,000 clones listed, 70% to 85% were seen once. This material consisted of peripheral blood, taken from a patient treated with radiotherapy plus ipilimumab. These receptors originate from a human donor with non-small cell lung cancer that progressed on radiotherapy plus ipilimumab. Some clones in this sample may be carry-over from other donors' samples. The CDR3 runs from the conserved cysteine through the conserved F or W. The order of the fields is D gene, clone size, J gene, V gene, CDR3 protein, CDR3 DNA. A D gene is named only where the DNA matches it firmly. The size entry is marked missing in some rows and otherwise reads once, few, many or a size class.

TRBD1,once,TRBJ1-5,TRBV5-1,CASSLGTGGARGNQPQHF,TGCGCCAGCAGCCTAGGGACAGGGGGCGCCCGGGGCAATCAGCCCCAGCATTTT
.,few,TRBJ1-3,TRBV7-2,CASNRRGTGNTIYF,TGTGCCAGCAACCGCCGGGGGACTGGAAACACCATATATTTT
.,.,TRBJ1-2,TRBV5-5,CASSINDRLNYGYTF,TGTGCCAGCAGCATAAATGACAGGCTGAACTATGGCTACACCTTC
TRBD2,.,TRBJ2-1,TRBV6-6,CASSGTSFGNEQFF,TGTGCCAGCAGCGGGACTAGCTTCGGGAATGAGCAGTTCTTC
.,.,TRBJ2-7,TRBV2,CASSEQGYEQYF,TGTGCCAGCAGTGAACAGGGTTACGAGCAGTACTTC
TRBD1,.,TRBJ2-7,TRBV7-9,CASSYKGADEQYF,TGTGCCAGCAGCTACAAGGGGGCGGACGAGCAGTACTTC
TRBD1,few,TRBJ2-7,TRBV7-8,CASSSGQGPYEQYF,TGTGCCAGCAGCTCGGGACAGGGCCCCTACGAGCAGTACTTC
.,.,TRBJ2-5,TRBV29-1,CSVEFSGVETQYF,TGCAGCGTTGAGTTTTCTGGGGTGGAGACCCAGTACTTC
.,.,TRBJ2-1,TRBV7-9,CASSAPGNDNEQFF,TGTGCCAGCAGCGCACCGGGAAACGACAATGAGCAGTTCTTC
.,.,TRBJ2-1,TRBV9,CASSVAPSREQFF,TGTGCCAGCAGCGTAGCTCCATCTCGAGAGCAGTTCTTC
.,few,TRBJ2-7,TRBV7-8,CASSFSGVAEQYF,TGTGCCAGCAGCTTTTCAGGAGTTGCCGAGCAGTACTTC
TRBD1,.,TRBJ2-2,TRBV19,CASSGTGGTGELFF,TGTGCCAGTAGTGGGACAGGGGGCACCGGGGAGCTGTTTTTT
.,.,TRBJ2-7,TRBV9,CASSVMGARRNEQYF,TGTGCCAGCAGCGTTATGGGGGCCCGGAGGAACGAGCAGTACTTC
TRBD1,.,TRBJ2-7,TRBV2,CASSLQGLSIYEQYF,TGTGCCAGCAGTCTACAGGGGCTAAGTATCTACGAGCAGTACTTC
.,.,TRBJ2-5,TRBV6-1,CASSPEVVQETQYF,TGTGCCAGCAGCCCCGAAGTTGTTCAAGAGACCCAGTACTTC
.,few,TRBJ2-1,TRBV20-1,CSALFGYEQFF,TGCAGTGCCCTGTTCGGGTATGAGCAGTTCTTC
.,.,TRBJ2-1,TRBV2,CASSVGQGEQFF,TGTGCCAGCAGTGTGGGGCAGGGGGAGCAGTTCTTC
.,.,TRBJ2-7,TRBV6-5,CASSYTGSSYEQYF,TGTGCCAGCAGTTACACCGGGAGCTCCTACGAGCAGTACTTC
.,.,TRBJ1-2,TRBV5-5,CASSRDFIGDYGYTF,TGTGCCAGCAGCCGGGACTTTATCGGGGACTATGGCTACACCTTC
.,.,TRBJ1-2,TRBV29-1,CSVVRTNYGYTF,TGCAGCGTTGTTCGCACTAACTATGGCTACACCTTC
.,.,TRBJ2-7,TRBV6-1,CASSQWWSETYEQYF,TGTGCCAGCTCCCAGTGGTGGTCAGAAACCTACGAGCAGTACTTC
TRBD2,.,TRBJ2-3,TRBV4-3,CASSQDVGLAGHSSTDTQYF,TGCGCCAGCAGCCAAGATGTGGGACTAGCGGGGCACTCTAGCACAGATACGCAGTATTTT
TRBD2,.,TRBJ2-1,TRBV5-1,CASSSLAGSYNEQFF,TGCGCCAGCAGCTCTCTAGCGGGGTCCTACAATGAGCAGTTCTTC
.,few,TRBJ1-4,TRBV7-9,CASSLGLTPFGTNEKLFF,TGTGCCAGCAGCTTAGGGCTTACGCCATTCGGGACTAATGAAAAACTGTTTTTT
.,once,TRBJ1-4,TRBV18,CASSPRRGGNEKLFF,TGTGCCAGCTCACCCCGTCGGGGGGGCAATGAAAAACTGTTTTTT
.,few,TRBJ2-7,TRBV5-1,CASSSQASLYEQYF,TGCGCCAGCAGCTCTCAGGCCTCCCTCTACGAGCAGTACTTC
.,.,TRBJ1-3,TRBV30,CAWSVQPGAGNTIYF,TGTGCCTGGAGTGTACAACCAGGGGCTGGAAACACCATATATTTT